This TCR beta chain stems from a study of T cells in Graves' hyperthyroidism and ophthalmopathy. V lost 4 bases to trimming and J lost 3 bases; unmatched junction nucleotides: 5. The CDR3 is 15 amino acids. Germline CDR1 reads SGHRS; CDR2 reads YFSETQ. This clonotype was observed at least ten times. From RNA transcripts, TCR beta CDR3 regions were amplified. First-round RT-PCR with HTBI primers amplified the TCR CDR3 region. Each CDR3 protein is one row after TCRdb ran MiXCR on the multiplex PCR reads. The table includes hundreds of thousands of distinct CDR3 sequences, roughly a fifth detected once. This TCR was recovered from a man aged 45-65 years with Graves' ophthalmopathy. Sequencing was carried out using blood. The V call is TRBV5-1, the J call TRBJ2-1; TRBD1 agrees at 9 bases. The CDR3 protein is CASSLGTGYYNEQFF. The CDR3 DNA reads TGCGCCAGCAGCCTGGGGACAGGGTACTACAATGAGCAGTTCTTC.